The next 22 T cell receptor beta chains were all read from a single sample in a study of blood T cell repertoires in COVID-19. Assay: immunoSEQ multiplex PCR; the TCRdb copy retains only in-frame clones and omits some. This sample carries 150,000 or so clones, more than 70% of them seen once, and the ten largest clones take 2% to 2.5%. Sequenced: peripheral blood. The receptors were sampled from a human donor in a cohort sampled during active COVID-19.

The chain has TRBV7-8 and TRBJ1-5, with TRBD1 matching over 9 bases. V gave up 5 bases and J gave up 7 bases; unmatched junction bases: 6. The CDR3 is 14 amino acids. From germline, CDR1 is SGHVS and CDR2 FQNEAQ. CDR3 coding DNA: TGTGCCAGCAGCACAGGGACAGGGATCCAGCCCCAGCATTTT. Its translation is CASSTGTGIQPQHF.

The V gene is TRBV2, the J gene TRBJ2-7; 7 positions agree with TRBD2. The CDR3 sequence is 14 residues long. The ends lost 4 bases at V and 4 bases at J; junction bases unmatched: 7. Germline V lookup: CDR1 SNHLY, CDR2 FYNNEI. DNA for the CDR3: TGTGCCAGCAGTGGGGGGGGAGGGCCATACGAGCAGTACTTC. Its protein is CASSGGGGPYEQYF.

This CDR3 reads CASRETKGGGLWQVHF. The CDR3 region has the DNA TGTGCCAGCAGAGAAACTAAGGGAGGCGGTCTCTGGCAGGTCCACTTT. The gene calls are TRBV28 and TRBJ1-6; D remains ambiguous. Germline V gives CDR1 MDHEN, CDR2 SYDVKM. The germline V and J ends were trimmed by 6 bases and 17 bases, with 29 bases remaining between them. The CDR3 is 16 residues long. The variable domain in full, completed from reference TRBV28 and TRBJ1-6, reads DVKVTQSSRYLVKRTGEKVFLECVQDMDHENMFWYRQDPGLGLRLIYFSYDVKMKEKGDIPEGYSVSREKKERFSLILESASTNQTSMYLCASRETKGGGLWQVHFGNGTRLTVT.

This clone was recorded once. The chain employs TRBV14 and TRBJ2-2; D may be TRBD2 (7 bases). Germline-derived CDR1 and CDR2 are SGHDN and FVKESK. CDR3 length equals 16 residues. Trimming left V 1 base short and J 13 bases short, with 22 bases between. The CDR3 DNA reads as TGTGCCAGCAGCCAAGGGGGGCGGGAGCTCCTCTCCGGGCTGTTTTTT. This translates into CASSQGGRELLSGLFF.

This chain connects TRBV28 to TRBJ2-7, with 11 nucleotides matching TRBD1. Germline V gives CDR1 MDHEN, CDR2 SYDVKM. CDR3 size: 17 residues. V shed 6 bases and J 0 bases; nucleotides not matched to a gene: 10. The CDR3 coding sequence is TGTGCCAGCAGCGAGACGTTCGGGACAGGGGGCTCCTACGAGCAGTACTTC. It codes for CASSETFGTGGSYEQYF.

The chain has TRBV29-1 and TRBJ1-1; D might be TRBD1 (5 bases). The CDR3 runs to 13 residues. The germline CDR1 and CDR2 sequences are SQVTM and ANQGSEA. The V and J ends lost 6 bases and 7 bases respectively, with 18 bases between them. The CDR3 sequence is CSVIGAPTLEAFF. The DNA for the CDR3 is TGCAGCGTGATTGGGGCGCCTACCCTTGAAGCTTTCTTT.

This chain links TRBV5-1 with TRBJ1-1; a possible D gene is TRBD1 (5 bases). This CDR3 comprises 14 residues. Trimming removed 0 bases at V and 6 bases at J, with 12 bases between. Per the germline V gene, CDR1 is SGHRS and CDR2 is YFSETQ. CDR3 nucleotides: TGCGCCAGCAGCTTGGATGGGCAGGGCGCTGAAGCTTTCTTT. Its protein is CASSLDGQGAEAFF.

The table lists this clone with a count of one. CDR3 protein: CASSRWPGELFF. CDR3 sequence (DNA): TGTGCCAGCAGTCGTTGGCCCGGGGAGCTGTTTTTT. The rearrangement uses TRBV28 and TRBJ2-2, with D uncertain. The CDR3 is made up of 12 amino acids. Trimming shortened V by 5 bases and J by 6 bases, and 7 bases separated the two germline ends. Per the germline V gene, CDR1 is MDHEN and CDR2 is SYDVKM. Full variable domain (remainder filled in from reference TRBV28 and TRBJ2-2): DVKVTQSSRYLVKRTGEKVFLECVQDMDHENMFWYRQDPGLGLRLIYFSYDVKMKEKGDIPEGYSVSREKKERFSLILESASTNQTSMYLCASSRWPGELFFGEGSRLTVL.

This chain's CDR3 is CASSSAGGRGSTEAFF. The CDR3 DNA reads TGTGCCAGCAGCTCCGCCGGGGGACGGGGGAGTACTGAAGCTTTCTTT. This rearrangement joins TRBV7-9 to TRBJ1-1, with a weak D call TRBD1 (5 bases). This CDR3 has 16 amino acids. Germline V CDR1 and CDR2: SEHNR, FQNEAQ (reference sequence). Between the trimmed V and J ends, which lost 4 bases and 5 bases, there was a span of 20 bases.

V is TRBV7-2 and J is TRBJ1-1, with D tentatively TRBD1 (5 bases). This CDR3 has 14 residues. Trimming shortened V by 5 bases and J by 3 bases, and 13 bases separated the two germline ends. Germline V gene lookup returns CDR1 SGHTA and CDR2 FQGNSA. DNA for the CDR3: TGTGCCAGCAGCGTATACAGGTGGGACACTGAAGCTTTCTTT. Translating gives CASSVYRWDTEAFF.

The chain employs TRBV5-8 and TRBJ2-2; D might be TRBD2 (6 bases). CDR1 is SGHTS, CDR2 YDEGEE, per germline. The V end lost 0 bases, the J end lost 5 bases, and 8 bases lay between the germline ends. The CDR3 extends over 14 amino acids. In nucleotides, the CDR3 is TGTGCCAGCAGCTTGGTCCGGGGGACCGGGGAGCTGTTTTTT. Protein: CASSLVRGTGELFF. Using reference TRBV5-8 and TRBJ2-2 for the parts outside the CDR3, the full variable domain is EAGVTQSPTHLIKTRGQQATLRCSPISGHTSVYWYQQALGLGLQFLLWYDEGEERNRGNFPPRFSGRQFPNYSSELNVNALELEDSALYLCASSLVRGTGELFFGEGSRLTVL.

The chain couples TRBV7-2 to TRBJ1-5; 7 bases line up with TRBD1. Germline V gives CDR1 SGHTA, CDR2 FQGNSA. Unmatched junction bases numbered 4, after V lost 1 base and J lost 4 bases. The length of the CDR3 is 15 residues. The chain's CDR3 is CASSLGGTANQPQHF. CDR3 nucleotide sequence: TGTGCCAGCAGCTTAGGTGGGACAGCAAATCAGCCCCAGCATTTT.

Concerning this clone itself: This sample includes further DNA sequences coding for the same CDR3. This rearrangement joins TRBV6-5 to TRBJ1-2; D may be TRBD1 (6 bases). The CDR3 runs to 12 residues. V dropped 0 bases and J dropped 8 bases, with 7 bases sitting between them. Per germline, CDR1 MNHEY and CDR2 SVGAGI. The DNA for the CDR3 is TGTGCCAGCAGTTACTCACAGGGAGGCTACACCTTC. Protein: CASSYSQGGYTF.

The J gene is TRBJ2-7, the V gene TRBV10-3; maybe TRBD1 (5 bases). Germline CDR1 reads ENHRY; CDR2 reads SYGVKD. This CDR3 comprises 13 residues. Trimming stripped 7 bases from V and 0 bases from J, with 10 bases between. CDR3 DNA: TGTGCCATCACGCAGGGTACCTCCTACGAGCAGTACTTC. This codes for CAITQGTSYEQYF.

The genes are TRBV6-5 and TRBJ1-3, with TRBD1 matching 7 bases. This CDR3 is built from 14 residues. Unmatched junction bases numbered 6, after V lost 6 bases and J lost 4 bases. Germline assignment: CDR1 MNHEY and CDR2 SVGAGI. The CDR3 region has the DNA TGTGCCAGCAGGCTACAGGGGCAAGGAAACACCATATATTTT. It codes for CASRLQGQGNTIYF.

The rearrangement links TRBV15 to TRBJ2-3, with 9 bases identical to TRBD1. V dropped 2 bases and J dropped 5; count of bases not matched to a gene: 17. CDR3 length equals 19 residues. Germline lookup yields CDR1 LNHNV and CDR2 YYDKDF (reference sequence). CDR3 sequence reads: CATSRYSRTGDPLGDTQYF. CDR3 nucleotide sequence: TGTGCCACCAGCAGATACAGCAGGACAGGGGATCCCTTAGGAGATACGCAGTATTTT.

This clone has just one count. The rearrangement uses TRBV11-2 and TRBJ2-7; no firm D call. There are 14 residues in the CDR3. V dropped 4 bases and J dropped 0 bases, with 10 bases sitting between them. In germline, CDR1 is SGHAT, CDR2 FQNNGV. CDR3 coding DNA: TGTGCCAGCAGCTCAGAACTTAGCTCCTACGAGCAGTACTTC. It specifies CASSSELSSYEQYF. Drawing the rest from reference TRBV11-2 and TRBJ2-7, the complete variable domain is EAGVAQSPRYKIIEKRQSVAFWCNPISGHATLYWYQQILGQGPKLLIQFQNNGVVDDSQLPKDRFSAERLKGVDSTLKIQPAKLEDSAVYLCASSSELSSYEQYFGPGTRLTVT.

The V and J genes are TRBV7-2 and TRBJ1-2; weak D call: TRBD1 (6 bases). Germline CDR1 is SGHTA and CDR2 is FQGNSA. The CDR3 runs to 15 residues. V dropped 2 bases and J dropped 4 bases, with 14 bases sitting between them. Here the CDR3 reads CASSLLGQLAYGYTF. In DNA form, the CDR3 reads TGTGCCAGCAGCTTATTAGGACAGCTGGCCTATGGCTACACCTTC.

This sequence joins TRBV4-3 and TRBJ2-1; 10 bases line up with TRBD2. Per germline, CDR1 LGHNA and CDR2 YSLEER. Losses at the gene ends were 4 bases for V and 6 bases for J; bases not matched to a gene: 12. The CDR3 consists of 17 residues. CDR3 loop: CASSLLPLAGLGNEQFF. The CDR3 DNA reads TGCGCCAGCAGCCTCCTCCCACTAGCGGGGTTGGGCAATGAGCAGTTCTTC.

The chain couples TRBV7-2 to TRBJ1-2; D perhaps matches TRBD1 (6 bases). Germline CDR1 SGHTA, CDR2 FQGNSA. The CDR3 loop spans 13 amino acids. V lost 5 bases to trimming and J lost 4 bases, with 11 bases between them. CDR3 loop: CASSPEGGYGYTF. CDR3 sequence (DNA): TGTGCCAGCAGCCCAGAAGGGGGCTATGGCTACACCTTC.

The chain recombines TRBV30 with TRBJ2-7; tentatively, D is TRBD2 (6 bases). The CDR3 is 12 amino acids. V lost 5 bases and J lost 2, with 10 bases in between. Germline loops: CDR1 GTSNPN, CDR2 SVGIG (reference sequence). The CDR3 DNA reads TGTGCCTGGGGGACGGGAGCCTACGAGCAGTACTTC. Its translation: CAWGTGAYEQYF.

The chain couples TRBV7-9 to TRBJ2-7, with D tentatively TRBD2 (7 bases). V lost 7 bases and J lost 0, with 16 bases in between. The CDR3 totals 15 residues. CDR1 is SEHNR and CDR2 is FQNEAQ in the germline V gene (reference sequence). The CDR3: CASILSGGLSYEQYF. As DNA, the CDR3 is TGTGCCAGCATCCTCTCGGGGGGCCTCTCCTACGAGCAGTACTTC.